This TCR beta chain was captured in a study of OX40 agonist ivuxolimab in advanced cancers. About the research overall: Patients were given ivuxolimab, an antibody that agonizes OX40 (CD134). Two cutaneous melanoma patients and one hepatocellular carcinoma patient, three in all, had partial responses. Intravenous ivuxolimab was administered to patients every 2 weeks at 0.01 to 10 mg/kg.

Patients who had autoimmune disease history or got systemic immunosuppression were left out. The germline V and J ends were trimmed by 4 bases and 2 bases, with 12 bases remaining between them. CDR3 length: 15 amino acids. In germline, CDR1 is MNHEY, CDR2 SVGAGI. This clone was seen more than once but under ten times. Sequencing used immunoSEQ multiplex PCR; TCRdb keeps in-frame clones, though not all of them. The sample lists roughly 48,000 clones, 85% to 90% occurring once. This TCR was sampled from an adult with an advanced solid tumor such as melanoma, head and neck, liver or kidney cancer. This material consisted of CD4+ or CD8+ T cells sorted from blood, taken in a trial of the OX40 agonist ivuxolimab. This chain links TRBV6-5 with TRBJ2-1; no definite D call. The chain's CDR3 is CASSSPRVAYNEQFF. In DNA, the CDR3 is TGTGCCAGCAGTTCCCCCCGTGTGGCCTACAATGAGCAGTTCTTC.